This T cell receptor (beta chain) was profiled in a study of cytomegalovirus exposure and HLA in healthy donors. Donors likely had unrecorded immune exposures despite being nominally healthy when sampled. On this clone: Its specificity is unknown.

Trimming left V 0 bases short and J 7 bases short, with 8 bases between. The germline V gene encodes CDR1 SGDLS and CDR2 YYNGEE. The CDR3 spans 14 residues. Study-wide findings and caveats: What TCR beta sequences reportedly achieved was accurate prediction of HLA-A and HLA-B alleles in most subjects.

13 Jbeta primers and 60 Vbeta primers were used for the PCR. TCRdb keeps only in-frame clones here, not all; method: immunoSEQ multiplex PCR. Of about 64,000 clones in the sample, 70% to 80% are singletons; the top ten hold 7.8%. Sequencing used PBMCs. The chain employs TRBV9 and TRBJ1-6, with D tentatively TRBD1 (6 bases). This TCR was sampled from a young man in good health and CMV-seropositive. CDR3 nucleotide sequence: TGTGCCAGCAGCGTAGAGGACAGAAATTCACCCCTCCACTTT. Protein product: CASSVEDRNSPLHF.